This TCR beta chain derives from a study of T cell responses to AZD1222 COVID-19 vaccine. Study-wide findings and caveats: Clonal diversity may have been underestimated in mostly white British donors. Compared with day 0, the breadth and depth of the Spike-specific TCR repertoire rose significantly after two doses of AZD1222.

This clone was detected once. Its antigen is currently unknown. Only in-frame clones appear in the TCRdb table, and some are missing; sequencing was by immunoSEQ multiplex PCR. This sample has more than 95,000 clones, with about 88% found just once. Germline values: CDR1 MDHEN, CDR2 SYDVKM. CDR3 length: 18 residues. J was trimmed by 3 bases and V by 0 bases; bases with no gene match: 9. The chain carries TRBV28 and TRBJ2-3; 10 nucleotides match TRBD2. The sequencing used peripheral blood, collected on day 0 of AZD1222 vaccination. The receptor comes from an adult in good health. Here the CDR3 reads CASSLWKGSSGGTDTQYF. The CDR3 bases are TGTGCCAGCAGTTTATGGAAGGGGTCTAGCGGGGGTACAGATACGCAGTATTTT.